This TCR beta chain appears in the sequencing data of a study of T cells in women clearing cervical HPV infection. General observations from the study: CIN3+ cases had significantly higher TCR repertoire richness than controls, but evenness did not differ.

About this clone itself: No antigen is known for it. The CDR3 goes on 3 residues after the read ends, and that part is filled in from the germline J gene.

Measured with immunoSEQ multiplex PCR; TCRdb has only the in-frame clones, and not every one. This repertoire includes fewer than 35,000 clones. CDR3 size: 15 residues. Germline lookup yields CDR1 MDHEN and CDR2 SYDVKM. After removal of 6 bases from V and 7 bases from J, the junction contained 8 bases not matched to a gene. The receptor was isolated from a woman between 18 and 75 years old with a cervical HPV16 infection that either progressed to CIN3+ or cleared (not recorded which). The sample was blood buffy coat. The genes are TRBV28 and TRBJ1-6; 8 bases line up with TRBD1. CDR3 sequence reads: CASSYSGGWNSPLHF. The CDR3 DNA, read in part, is TGTGCCAGCAGCTACTCAGGGGGCTGGAATTCACCC.